Listed here is a single TCR beta chain. Its antigen is still unknown. It was with random hexamers that 0.5 to 1 ug RNA was reverse transcribed. Across 54 Vbeta and 13 Jbeta, immunoSEQ multiplex PCR amplified TCR beta CDR3. TCRdb itself ran the immunoSEQ multiplex PCR reads through MiXCR, one entry per CDR3 protein. The table includes a few hundred thousand distinct CDR3 sequences, 93% detected once. Sequencing of TCR beta was performed on blood CD8+ T cells and on blood CD4+ T cells. Control patients had untreated stable or active relapsing-remitting multiple sclerosis by revised McDonald criteria. The CDR3 runs 16 residues. J was trimmed by 5 bases and V by 5 bases; bases with no gene match: 11. The entry originates in a study of CD8 T cells in Susac syndrome. Study-level results: Regarding the TCR sequencing and HLA analysis, the study admitted that a relatively small number of individuals were involved.

Sequences were obtained from CD4+ T cells from PBMCs. V usage is TRBV12-3 or TRBV12-4 and J usage is TRBJ2-3; 9 positions agree with TRBD1. The TCR comes from a human donor with multiple sclerosis. The CDR3 spells CASSPTGTGRRDTQYF. CDR3 DNA sequence: TGTGCCAGCAGTCCAACCGGGACAGGGCGTAGAGATACGCAGTATTTT.